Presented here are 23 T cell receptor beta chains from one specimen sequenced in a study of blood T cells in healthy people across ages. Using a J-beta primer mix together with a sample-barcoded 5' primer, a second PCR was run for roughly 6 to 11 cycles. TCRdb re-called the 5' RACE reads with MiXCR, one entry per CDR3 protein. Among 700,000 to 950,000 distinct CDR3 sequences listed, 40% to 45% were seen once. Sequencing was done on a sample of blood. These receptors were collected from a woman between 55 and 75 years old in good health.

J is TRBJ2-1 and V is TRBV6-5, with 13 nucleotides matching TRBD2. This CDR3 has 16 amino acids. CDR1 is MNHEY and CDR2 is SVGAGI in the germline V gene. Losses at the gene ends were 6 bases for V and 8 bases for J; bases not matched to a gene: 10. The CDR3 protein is CASSRRLAGGSDEQFF. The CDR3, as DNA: TGTGCCAGCAGCCGTCGACTAGCGGGGGGTAGCGATGAGCAGTTCTTC.

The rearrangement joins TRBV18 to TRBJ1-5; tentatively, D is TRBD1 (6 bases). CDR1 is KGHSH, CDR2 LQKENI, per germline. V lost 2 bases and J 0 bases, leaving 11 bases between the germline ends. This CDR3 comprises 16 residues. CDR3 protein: CASSPETGHSNQPQHF. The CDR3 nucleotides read TGTGCCAGCTCACCAGAGACAGGTCATAGCAATCAGCCCCAGCATTTT.

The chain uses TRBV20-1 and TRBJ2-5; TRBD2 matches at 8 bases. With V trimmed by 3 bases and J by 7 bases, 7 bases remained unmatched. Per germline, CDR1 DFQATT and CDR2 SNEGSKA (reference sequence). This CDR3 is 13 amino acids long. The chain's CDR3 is CSASTSREGTQYF. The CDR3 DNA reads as TGCAGTGCTAGTACGAGCCGGGAGGGGACCCAGTACTTC.

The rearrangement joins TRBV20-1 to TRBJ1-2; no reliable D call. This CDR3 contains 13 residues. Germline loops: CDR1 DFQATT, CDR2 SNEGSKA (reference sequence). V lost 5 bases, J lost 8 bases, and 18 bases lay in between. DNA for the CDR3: TGCAGTGCTCCCGGACGGGCAGTATCAGGCTACACCTTC. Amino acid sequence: CSAPGRAVSGYTF.

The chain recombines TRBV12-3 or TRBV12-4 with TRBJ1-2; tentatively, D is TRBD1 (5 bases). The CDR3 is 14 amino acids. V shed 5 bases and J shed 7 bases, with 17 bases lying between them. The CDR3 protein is CASSPGTAMRGYTF. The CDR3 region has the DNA TGTGCCAGCAGTCCAGGGACGGCGATGCGTGGCTACACCTTC.

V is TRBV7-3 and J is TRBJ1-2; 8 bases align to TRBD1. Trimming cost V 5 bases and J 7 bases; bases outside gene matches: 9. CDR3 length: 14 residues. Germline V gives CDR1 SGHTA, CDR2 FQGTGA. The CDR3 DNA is TGTGCCAGCAGCCAGGGTGACAGGGGAAGTGGCTACACCTTC. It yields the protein CASSQGDRGSGYTF.

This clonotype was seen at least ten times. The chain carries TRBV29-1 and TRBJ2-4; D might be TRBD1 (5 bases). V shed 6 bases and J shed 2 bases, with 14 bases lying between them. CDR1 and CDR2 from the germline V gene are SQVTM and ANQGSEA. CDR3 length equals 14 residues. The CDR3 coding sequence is TGCAGCGTGGGGCCGGACACCTCCAAAAACATTCAGTACTTC. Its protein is CSVGPDTSKNIQYF.

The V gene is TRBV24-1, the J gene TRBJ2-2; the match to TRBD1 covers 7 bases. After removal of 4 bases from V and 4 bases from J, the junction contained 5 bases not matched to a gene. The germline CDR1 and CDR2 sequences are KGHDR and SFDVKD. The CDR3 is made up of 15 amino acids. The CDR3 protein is CATSDGQAFTGELFF. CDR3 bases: TGTGCCACCAGTGACGGACAGGCCTTCACCGGGGAGCTGTTTTTT.

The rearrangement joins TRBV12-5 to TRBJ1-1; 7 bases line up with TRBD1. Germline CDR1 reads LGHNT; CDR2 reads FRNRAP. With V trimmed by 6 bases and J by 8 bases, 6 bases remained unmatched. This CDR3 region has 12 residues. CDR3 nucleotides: TGTGCTAGTGGGACGACAGGGTTGGAAGCTTTCTTT. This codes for CASGTTGLEAFF. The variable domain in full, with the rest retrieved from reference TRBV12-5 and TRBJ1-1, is DARVTQTPRHKVTEMGQEVTMRCQPILGHNTVFWYRQTMMQGLELLAYFRNRAPLDDSGMPKDRFSAEMPDATLATLKIQPSEPRDSAVYFCASGTTGLEAFFGQGTRLTVV.

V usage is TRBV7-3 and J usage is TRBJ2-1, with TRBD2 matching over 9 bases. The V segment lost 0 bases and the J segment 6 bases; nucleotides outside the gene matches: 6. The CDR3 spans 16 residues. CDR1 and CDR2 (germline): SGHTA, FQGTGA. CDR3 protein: CASSLTSGLAANEQFF. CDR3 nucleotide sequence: TGTGCCAGCAGCTTAACGTCGGGACTAGCTGCCAATGAGCAGTTCTTC.

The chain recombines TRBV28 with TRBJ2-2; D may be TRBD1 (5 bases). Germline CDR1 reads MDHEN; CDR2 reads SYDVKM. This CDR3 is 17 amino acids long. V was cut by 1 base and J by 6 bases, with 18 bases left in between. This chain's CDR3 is CASSLSLAGSTAGELFF. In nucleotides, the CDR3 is TGTGCCAGCAGTTTATCTCTTGCTGGCTCGACAGCCGGGGAGCTGTTTTTT.

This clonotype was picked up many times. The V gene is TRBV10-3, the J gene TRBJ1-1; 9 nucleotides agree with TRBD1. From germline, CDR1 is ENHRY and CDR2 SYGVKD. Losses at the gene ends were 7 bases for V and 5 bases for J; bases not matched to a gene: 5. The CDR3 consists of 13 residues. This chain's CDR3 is CAINDRGGTEAFF. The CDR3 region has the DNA TGTGCCATCAACGACAGGGGGGGAACTGAAGCTTTCTTT.

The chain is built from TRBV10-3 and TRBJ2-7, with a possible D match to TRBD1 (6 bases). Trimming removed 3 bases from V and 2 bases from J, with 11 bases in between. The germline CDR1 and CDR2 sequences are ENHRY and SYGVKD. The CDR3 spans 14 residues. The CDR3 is CAISDWGQTYEQYF. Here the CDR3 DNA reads TGTGCCATCAGTGACTGGGGACAAACCTACGAGCAGTACTTC.

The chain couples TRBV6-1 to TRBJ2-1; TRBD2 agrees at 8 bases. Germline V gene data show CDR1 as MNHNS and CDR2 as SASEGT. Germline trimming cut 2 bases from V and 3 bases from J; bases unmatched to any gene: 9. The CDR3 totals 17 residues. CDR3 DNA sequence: TGTGCCAGCAGTGAAAAGAAGCGGGAGCGCCTCTACAATGAGCAGTTCTTC. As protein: CASSEKKRERLYNEQFF.

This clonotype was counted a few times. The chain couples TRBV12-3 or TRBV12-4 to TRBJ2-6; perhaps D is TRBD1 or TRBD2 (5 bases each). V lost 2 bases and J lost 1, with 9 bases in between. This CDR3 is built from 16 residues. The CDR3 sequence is CASSLPWGSGANVLTF. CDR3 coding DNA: TGTGCCAGCAGTTTACCCTGGGGGTCTGGGGCCAACGTCCTGACTTTC.

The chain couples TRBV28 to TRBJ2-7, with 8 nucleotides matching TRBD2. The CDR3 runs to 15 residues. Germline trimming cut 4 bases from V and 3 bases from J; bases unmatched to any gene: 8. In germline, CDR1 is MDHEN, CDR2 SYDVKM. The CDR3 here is CASSSTGTRGYEQYF. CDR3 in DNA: TGTGCCAGCAGTTCTACCGGGACTAGGGGCTACGAGCAGTACTTC.

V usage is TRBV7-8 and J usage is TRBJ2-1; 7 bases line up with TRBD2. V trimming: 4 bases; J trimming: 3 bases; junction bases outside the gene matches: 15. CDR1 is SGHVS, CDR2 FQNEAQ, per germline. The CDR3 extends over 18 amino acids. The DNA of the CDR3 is TGTGCCAGCAGCTATAAAAATAAGCGGGAAGCAGGCTACAATGAGCAGTTCTTC. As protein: CASSYKNKREAGYNEQFF.

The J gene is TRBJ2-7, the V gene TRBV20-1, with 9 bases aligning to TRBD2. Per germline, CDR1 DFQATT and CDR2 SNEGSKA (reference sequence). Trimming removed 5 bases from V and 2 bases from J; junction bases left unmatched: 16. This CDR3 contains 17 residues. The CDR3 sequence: CSAPMARSTSGPYEQYF. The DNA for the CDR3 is TGCAGTGCTCCTATGGCCCGAAGCACTAGCGGGCCCTACGAGCAGTACTTC.

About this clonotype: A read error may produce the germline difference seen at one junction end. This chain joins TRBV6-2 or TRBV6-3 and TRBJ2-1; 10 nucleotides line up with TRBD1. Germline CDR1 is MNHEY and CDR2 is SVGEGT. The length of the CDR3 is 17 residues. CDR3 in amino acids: CASSYNPAGTGVYEQFF. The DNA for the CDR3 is TGTGCCAGCAGTTACAACCCCGCAGGGACAGGGGTTTATGAACAGTTCTTC.

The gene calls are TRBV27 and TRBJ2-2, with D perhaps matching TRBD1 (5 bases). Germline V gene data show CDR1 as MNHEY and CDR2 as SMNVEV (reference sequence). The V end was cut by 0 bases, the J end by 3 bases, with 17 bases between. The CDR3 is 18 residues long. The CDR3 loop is CASSLSVGQGSDTGELFF. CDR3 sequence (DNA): TGTGCCAGCAGTTTATCGGTGGGGCAGGGAAGTGACACCGGGGAGCTGTTTTTT.

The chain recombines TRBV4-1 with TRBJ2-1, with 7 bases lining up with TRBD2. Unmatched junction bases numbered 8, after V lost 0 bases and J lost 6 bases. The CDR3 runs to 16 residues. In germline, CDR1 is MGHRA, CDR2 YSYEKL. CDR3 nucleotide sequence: TGCGCCAGCAGCCAAGAGACCGGGACGGGGGGCAATGAGCAGTTCTTC. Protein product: CASSQETGTGGNEQFF.

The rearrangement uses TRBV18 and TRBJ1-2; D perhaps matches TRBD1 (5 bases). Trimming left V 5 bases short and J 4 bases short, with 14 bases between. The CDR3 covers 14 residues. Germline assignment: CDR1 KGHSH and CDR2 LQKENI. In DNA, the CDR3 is TGTGCCAGCTCATCCCAGACAGAGAGCTATGGCTACACCTTC. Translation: CASSSQTESYGYTF.

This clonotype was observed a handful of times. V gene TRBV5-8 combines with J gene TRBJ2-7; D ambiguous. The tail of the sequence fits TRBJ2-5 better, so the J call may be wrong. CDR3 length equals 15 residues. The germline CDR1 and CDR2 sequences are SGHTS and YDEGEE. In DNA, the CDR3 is TGTGCCAGCAGCTTGGCTGGATTAGAAGGGGAGACCCAGTACTTC. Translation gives CASSLAGLEGETQYF.